The TCR beta chain under discussion was sequenced for a study of T-cell memory formation after mild COVID-19. Trimming pared 3 bases from V and 3 bases from J, leaving 12 bases between. The CDR3 is made up of 14 amino acids. CDR1 LGHNA and CDR2 YNFKEQ come from the germline V gene. MiXCR, applied by TCRdb to the 5' RACE reads, yields one record per CDR3 protein. The sample contains almost 250,000 distinct CDR3 sequences, 15% of which appear only once. This TCR derives from an adult woman who had mild COVID-19 (a few samples of this study predate the infection). Cell type and time point are not known. V is TRBV4-2 and J is TRBJ2-7; tentatively, D is TRBD2 (5 bases). The specimen was PBMCs or a T cell subset sorted from them (not recorded which). In DNA, the CDR3 is TGTGCCAGCAGCCAGGATGGACTGGGCTACGAGCAGTACTTC. This gives the protein CASSQDGLGYEQYF.